This is a list of T cell receptor beta chains from one sample in a study of cytomegalovirus exposure and HLA in healthy donors. Only in-frame clones appear in the TCRdb table, and some are missing; sequencing was by immunoSEQ multiplex PCR. The sample gives about 150,000 clones, 75% to 90% of which show up once; 1% is in the top ten. Specimen: PBMCs. The receptor source for this set is a boy aged 2 to 10 in good health and CMV-seronegative. The CDR3 runs from the conserved cysteine through the conserved F or W.

J gene,V gene,CDR3 length,CDR3 protein
TRBJ2-7,TRBV5-6,15,CASSLVSGSSYEQYF
TRBJ2-3,TRBV18,16,CASSPLGLTNTDTQYF
TRBJ1-3,TRBV5-1,16,CASSLDGQGHGNTIYF
TRBJ2-1,TRBV28,16,CASRPRGGPFYNEQFF
TRBJ1-2,TRBV19,14,CASTRDRGRYGYTF
TRBJ2-1,TRBV29-1,16,CSVEAFSRGGHDEQFF
TRBJ1-3,TRBV4-1,16,CASSRQEGPTGNTIYF
TRBJ2-1,TRBV19,15,CASSIAGQGVNEQFF
TRBJ2-2,TRBV28,16,CASSFGQGWDTGELFF
TRBJ1-5,TRBV29-1,15,CSVGFGGGRDQPQHF
TRBJ1-6,TRBV4-1,19,CASSLLPPQSRGDNSPLHF